Shown below are 28 T cell receptor beta chains from a single sample sequenced in a study of T cells in tumors after PD-1 blockade. TCRdb keeps only in-frame clones here, not all; method: immunoSEQ multiplex PCR. Counted here are some 4,000 clones, roughly 67% occurring once; the ten biggest clones make up approximately 19%. Sample: tumor tissue, taken before anti-PD-1 treatment. These receptors were obtained from a human donor with basal cell carcinoma.

The chain has TRBV21-1 and TRBJ1-1. TRBV21-1 is recorded as a pseudogene. The CDR3 has 15 residues. The DNA for the CDR3 is TGTGCCAGCAGTCGAAGTCTAGCTATTCGCACTGAAGCTTTCTTT. Its protein product is CASSRSLAIRTEAFF.

V gene TRBV2 combines with J gene TRBJ1-4; D gene unclear. V lost 7 bases and J lost 5, with 14 bases in between. CDR1 and CDR2 from the germline V gene are SNHLY and FYNNEI. CDR3 length: 14 residues. The CDR3 reads CASKGGSGNEKLFF. The CDR3 coding sequence is TGTGCCAGCAAGGGTGGCAGCGGAAATGAAAAACTGTTTTTT.

The gene calls are TRBV10-3 and TRBJ2-1, with 12 bases lining up with TRBD2. CDR1 and CDR2 from the germline V gene are ENHRY and SYGVKD. CDR3 length: 12 amino acids. Trimming at V came to 10 bases and at J to 10 bases, leaving 5 bases not matched to a gene. The CDR3 nucleotides read TGTGCCACGACTAGCGGGAGTGTGGAGCAGTTCTTC. This translates into CATTSGSVEQFF.

The gene calls are TRBV29-1 and TRBJ2-5; TRBD2 matches 10 bases. This CDR3 comprises 17 residues. The trim removed 2 bases at V and 5 bases at J, leaving 14 bases unmatched. Germline lookup yields CDR1 SQVTM and CDR2 ANQGSEA. CDR3 bases: TGCAGCGTTGAATTTACGAGCGGGAGGGGAGGCTGGGAGACCCAGTACTTC. Translation: CSVEFTSGRGGWETQYF.

The chain carries TRBV10-3 and TRBJ2-7, with D possibly matching TRBD1 (6 bases). The CDR3 runs 15 residues. V was pared by 2 bases and J by 5 bases, with 16 bases between. The germline CDR1 and CDR2 sequences are ENHRY and SYGVKD. The CDR3 DNA follows: TGTGCCATCAGTGAGGCCGGGACACGGGTGGACGAGCAGTACTTC. The encoded protein is CAISEAGTRVDEQYF.

The chain is built from TRBV27 and TRBJ2-3; D is possibly TRBD2 (5 bases). CDR3 length: 15 amino acids. Trimming took 5 bases from V and 7 from J, leaving 19 bases between them. Germline values: CDR1 MNHEY, CDR2 SMNVEV (reference sequence). In DNA, the CDR3 is TGTGCCAGCAGTCCCGGGAATCCCACATTATATACGCAGTATTTT. It codes for CASSPGNPTLYTQYF.

The chain employs TRBV3-1 (or the pseudogene TRBV3-2) and TRBJ2-7; the match to TRBD2 covers 7 bases. There are 18 residues in the CDR3. V shed 0 bases, J shed 4 bases, and the junction held 15 bases outside the gene matches. The germline V gene has CDR1 LGHDT and CDR2 YNNKEL (reference sequence). In DNA form, the CDR3 reads TGTGCCAGCAGCCAAGATAGAGGGCCCCGTAGAGCGGGATACGAGCAGTACTTC. Translating it yields CASSQDRGPRRAGYEQYF.

This clone occurred once. The chain joins TRBV7-9 to TRBJ2-1; D gene uncertain. The V gene's germline CDR1 is SEHNR and CDR2 FQNEAQ (reference sequence). The germline V and J ends were trimmed by 3 bases and 6 bases, with 9 bases remaining between them. The CDR3 runs 13 residues. Here the CDR3 reads CASSLGTGNEQFF. CDR3 DNA sequence: TGTGCCAGCAGCTTGGGAACGGGCAATGAGCAGTTCTTC. Combining the CDR3 with reference TRBV7-9 and TRBJ2-1 gives the whole variable domain DTGVSQNPRHKITKRGQNVTFRCDPISEHNRLYWYRQTLGQGPEFLTYFQNEAQLEKSRLLSDRFSAERPKGSFSTLEIQRTEQGDSAMYLCASSLGTGNEQFFGPGTRLTVL.

The rearrangement links TRBV25-1 to TRBJ1-3, with a possible D match to TRBD1 (5 bases). V was cut by 3 bases and J by 8 bases, with 11 bases left in between. The CDR3 spans 13 residues. The germline gives CDR1 MGHDK, CDR2 SYGVNS. The CDR3 nucleotides read TGTGCCAGCAGTGACCCGACAGCGGACACCATATATTTT. It specifies CASSDPTADTIYF.

CDR3 bases: TGTGCCAGCAGTTTATATTCGGACACTGAAGCTTTCTTT. This gives the protein CASSLYSDTEAFF. The V call is TRBV11-3, the J call TRBJ1-1; no clear D gene. V shed 6 bases and J shed 3 bases, with 11 bases lying between them. Looked up from germline, CDR1 is SGHNT and CDR2 is YENEEA. The CDR3 extends over 13 amino acids.

The genes are TRBV4-3 and TRBJ1-5; no clear D. The CDR3 contains 14 residues. V was clipped by 1 base and J by 3 bases, with 7 bases between them. CDR1 is LGHNA and CDR2 is YSLEER in the germline V gene. Here the CDR3 reads CASSQGTLNQPQHF. CDR3 DNA sequence: TGCGCCAGCAGCCAAGGGACCCTCAATCAGCCCCAGCATTTT.

This sequence joins TRBV5-5 and TRBJ1-5; 7 nucleotides align to TRBD1. Germline CDR1 and CDR2: SGHKS and YYEKEE (reference sequence). After removal of 0 bases from V and 2 bases from J, the junction contained 2 bases not matched to a gene. The CDR3 loop spans 15 amino acids. CDR3 DNA: TGTGCCAGCAGCTTGGGACAGGGCGGCAATCAGCCCCAGCATTTT. Translated, it gives CASSLGQGGNQPQHF.

The chain employs TRBV4-2 and TRBJ1-5; D call uncertain. CDR3 length: 16 residues. Trimming took off 0 bases at V and 0 bases at J, with 9 bases between the two ends. Germline V gene sequence: CDR1 LGHNA, CDR2 YNFKEQ. The DNA for the CDR3 is TGTGCCAGCAGCCAAGACCGGGCGGGTAGCAATCAGCCCCAGCATTTT. This gives the protein CASSQDRAGSNQPQHF.

A single count supports this clone. The chain recombines TRBV16 with TRBJ1-5; TRBD1 is a possible D gene (6 bases). V was trimmed by 0 bases and J by 3 bases, leaving 9 bases between them. The CDR3 spans 15 residues. The germline V gene encodes CDR1 KGHSY and CDR2 FQNENV. The CDR3 nucleotides are TGTGCCAGCAGCCAATCAAGGACAGTCAATCAGCCCCAGCATTTT. As protein: CASSQSRTVNQPQHF. Full variable domain (rest looked up from reference TRBV16 and TRBJ1-5): GEEVAQTPKHLVRGEGQKAKLYCAPIKGHSYVFWYQQVLKNEFKFLISFQNENVFDETGMPKERFSAKCLPNSPCSLEIQATKLEDSAVYFCASSQSRTVNQPQHFGDGTRLSIL.

CDR3 region: CASSKIRLTGTSGSWVYEQYF. The DNA for the CDR3 is TGCGCCAGCAGCAAGATCAGATTAACCGGGACTAGCGGGAGTTGGGTCTACGAGCAGTACTTC. This chain connects TRBV5-1 to TRBJ2-7, with 14 bases lining up with TRBD2. V shed 4 bases, J shed 3 bases, and the junction held 21 bases outside the gene matches. The germline V gene encodes CDR1 SGHRS and CDR2 YFSETQ. The CDR3 is made up of 21 amino acids.

The chain carries TRBV9 and TRBJ2-3; D gene ambiguous. The length of the CDR3 is 14 residues. The germline V and J ends were trimmed by 0 bases and 6 bases, with 11 bases remaining between them. The germline V gene has CDR1 SGDLS and CDR2 YYNGEE. CDR3 residues: CASSVEVYSDTQYF. DNA of the CDR3: TGTGCCAGCAGCGTAGAGGTCTATTCCGATACGCAGTATTTT. Together with reference TRBV9 and TRBJ2-3, the CDR3 gives the full variable domain: DSGVTQTPKHLITATGQRVTLRCSPRSGDLSVYWYQQSLDQGLQFLIQYYNGEERAKGNILERFSAQQFPDLHSELNLSSLELGDSALYFCASSVEVYSDTQYFGPGTRLTVL.

This clone was observed a handful of times. This chain uses TRBV18 with TRBJ2-1, with D perhaps matching TRBD1 (6 bases). With 6 bases removed from V and 9 bases from J, the gap between germline ends came to 24 bases. The CDR3 runs 16 residues. Germline V gene data show CDR1 as KGHSH and CDR2 as LQKENI. This CDR3 reads CASSQGINRQISEQFF. CDR3 DNA: TGTGCCAGCTCCCAGGGGATAAACCGGCAAATCTCTGAGCAGTTCTTC.

The chain carries TRBV7-9 and TRBJ1-2; maybe TRBD1 (5 bases). V was pared by 4 bases and J by 6 bases, with 15 bases between. Germline lookup yields CDR1 SEHNR and CDR2 FQNEAQ (reference sequence). The CDR3 is 14 amino acids. The CDR3 DNA is TGTGCCAGCAGCTCGGTCGGGAGGGGTGATGGCTACACCTTC. This sequence encodes CASSSVGRGDGYTF.

The chain combines TRBV18 with TRBJ2-1, with 9 bases fitting TRBD2. Germline values: CDR1 KGHSH, CDR2 LQKENI. Unmatched junction bases numbered 14, after V lost 6 bases and J lost 8 bases. CDR3 length: 16 residues. This CDR3 is CASSQPAGGQGDEQFF. CDR3 DNA: TGTGCCAGCTCGCAACCCGCGGGGGGGCAGGGTGATGAGCAGTTCTTC.

This clone was observed once. The chain has TRBV9 and TRBJ2-2, with 11 bases lining up with TRBD2. Losses at the gene ends were 6 bases for V and 6 bases for J; bases not matched to a gene: 7. Germline V CDR1 and CDR2: SGDLS, YYNGEE. The CDR3 runs 15 residues. The CDR3 loop reads CASTTSGSGAGELFF. The CDR3, as DNA: TGTGCCAGCACCACTAGCGGGAGCGGCGCCGGGGAGCTGTTTTTT.

This clone was observed a handful of times. V usage is TRBV5-1 and J usage is TRBJ1-1; 12 nucleotides match TRBD1. From germline, CDR1 is SGHRS and CDR2 YFSETQ. The CDR3 extends over 15 amino acids. With 4 bases clipped from V and 4 bases from J, the junction kept 5 bases outside the gene matches. This chain's CDR3 is CASSPGTGGFTEAFF. The CDR3 region has the DNA TGCGCCAGCAGCCCAGGGACAGGGGGCTTCACTGAAGCTTTCTTT.

The chain joins TRBV7-6 to TRBJ2-7, with a weak D call TRBD1 (5 bases). Trimming pared 1 base from V and 6 bases from J, leaving 10 bases between. This CDR3 region has 13 residues. Germline loops: CDR1 SGHVS, CDR2 FNYEAQ. This chain's CDR3 is CASSLDLRGEQYF. The DNA for the CDR3 is TGTGCCAGCAGCTTAGACTTAAGGGGCGAGCAGTACTTC.

This chain uses TRBV12-3 or TRBV12-4 with TRBJ1-5; D gene unclear. This CDR3 has 13 residues. V was shortened by 7 bases and J by 3 bases, with 10 bases between the two germline ends. The CDR3 DNA reads TGTGCCAGCAACAGAGGACTCAATCAGCCCCAGCATTTT. Translated, it gives CASNRGLNQPQHF.

This chain joins TRBV27 and TRBJ1-6, with D maybe TRBD1 (5 bases). Germline-derived CDR1 and CDR2 are MNHEY and SMNVEV (reference sequence). This CDR3 is 16 amino acids long. V lost 2 bases and J 7 bases, leaving 15 bases between the germline ends. CDR3 DNA sequence: TGTGCCAGCAGTTTAGGGCACGGGGCGAAAAATTCACCCCTCCACTTT. It codes for CASSLGHGAKNSPLHF.

This sequence joins TRBV5-4 and TRBJ1-3; a weak D match, TRBD1 (6 bases). In germline, CDR1 is SGHNT, CDR2 YYREEE (reference sequence). CDR3 length: 14 residues. Trimming cost V 4 bases and J 3 bases, with 11 bases left between them. This CDR3 is CASSPSGVGNTIYF. The CDR3 bases are TGTGCCAGCAGCCCTTCAGGGGTTGGAAACACCATATATTTT.

V and J are TRBV4-3 and TRBJ1-2; D possibly corresponds to TRBD1 (6 bases). The CDR3 consists of 15 residues. CDR1 and CDR2 (germline): LGHNA, YSLEER. V was trimmed by 4 bases and J by 6 bases, leaving 18 bases between them. The CDR3 region has the DNA TGCGCCAGCAGCCTCATAGGGCCGGGGGGCAATGGCTACACCTTC. Its protein product is CASSLIGPGGNGYTF.

A few counts support this clone. The chain recombines TRBV3-1 (or the pseudogene TRBV3-2) with TRBJ2-5, with 7 bases identical to TRBD1. The trim removed 0 bases at V and 5 bases at J, leaving 12 bases unmatched. Germline V gene lookup returns CDR1 LGHDT and CDR2 YNNKEL (reference sequence). This CDR3 contains 17 residues. The CDR3 region has the DNA TGTGCCAGCAGCCAAGATGGGCAGGGGGTACTTCGGGAGACCCAGTACTTC. Translating it yields CASSQDGQGVLRETQYF.

The chain is built from TRBV27 and TRBJ2-3; 10 nucleotides agree with TRBD2. The junction had 9 bases not matched to a gene; V was cut back by 2 bases and J by 4 bases. CDR1 is MNHEY, CDR2 SMNVEV, per germline (reference sequence). This CDR3 region has 17 residues. CDR3 residues: CASSLLLSGRAADTQYF. As DNA, the CDR3 is TGTGCCAGCAGTTTACTCTTAAGCGGGAGGGCCGCAGATACGCAGTATTTT.